This T cell receptor (beta chain) was found in a study of sequential checkpoint blockade in melanoma. The CDR3 extends over 17 amino acids. CDR1 and CDR2 from the germline V gene are SNHLY and FYNNEI. V shed 2 bases and J shed 2 bases, with 18 bases lying between them. Data came from immunoSEQ multiplex PCR; TCRdb stores just in-frame clones and leaves some out. There are about 17,000 clones in the sample; 67% occur only once, and more than 20% lies in the top ten. As to treatment: randomized to nivolumab then ipilimumab (arm A) or the reverse (arm B). The J gene is TRBJ1-2, the V gene TRBV2; possible D gene TRBD1, 6 bases. The sequencing here drew on CD8+ T cells sorted from blood (inferred from file names), taken from a patient given nivolumab and ipilimumab in sequence. This receptor was taken from a human donor with melanoma. CDR3: CASSEIGQTLRNYGYTF. As DNA, the CDR3 is TGTGCCAGCAGTGAAATCGGACAGACCCTGAGAAACTATGGCTACACCTTC.